Shown below are 26 T cell receptor beta chains from a single sample sequenced in a study of tumor-infiltrating lymphocytes in primary liver carcinoma. Production of TCR beta cDNA used approximately 0.55 ug total RNA together with a constant-region primer. Three nested multiplex PCR rounds of slightly modified ARM-PCR generated TCR beta libraries. Primers for the first two PCR rounds were TRBV1-TRBV30 forward primers and a C-beta reverse primer (around 10 cycles per round). TCRdb itself ran the multiplex PCR reads through MiXCR, one entry per CDR3 protein. The repertoire includes 330,000 or so distinct CDR3 sequences, about 65% of them detected once, and 6.5% sits in the top ten. It was unsorted whole blood that yielded blood RNA, and germline DNA was also extracted. Source material: peripheral blood. Source of these receptors: a man aged 35-49 years with primary liver carcinoma and hepatitis B virus infection.

Regarding this clonotype: This may stem from a read error, because a much larger clone lies one nucleotide away. Because the CDR3 is missing its conserved closing phenylalanine or tryptophan, this is likely a read error. This chain joins TRBV4-1 and TRBJ2-2; 10 bases line up with TRBD2. CDR3 size: 17 residues. In germline, CDR1 is MGHRA, CDR2 YSYEKL. V lost 0 bases and J lost 3; bases outside the gene matches: 4. CDR3 residues: CASSQESLAGYTGELFY. The CDR3 DNA reads as TGCGCCAGCAGCCAAGAGTCACTAGCGGGATACACCGGGGAGCTGTTTTAT.

Concerning this clonotype itself: A read error may account for a junction end that differs from germline. This rearrangement joins TRBV4-3 to TRBJ2-7; 8 bases match TRBD2. The CDR3 covers 15 residues. CDR1 LGHNA and CDR2 YSLEER come from the germline V gene. The CDR3 spells CSSIPGISGNYEQYF. Here the CDR3 DNA reads TGCTCCAGCATCCCAGGTATTAGCGGGAACTACGAGCAGTACTTC.

This sequence joins TRBV11-3 and TRBJ1-1, with D possibly matching TRBD1 (5 bases). This CDR3 region has 12 residues. CDR1 is SGHNT and CDR2 is YENEEA in the germline V gene. Trimming cost V 4 bases and J 5 bases, with 8 bases left between them. This CDR3 reads CASSSGITEAFF. In DNA, the CDR3 is TGTGCCAGCAGCTCAGGGATTACTGAAGCTTTCTTT. Variable domain in full (rest from reference TRBV11-3 and TRBJ1-1): EAGVVQSPRYKIIEKKQPVAFWCNPISGHNTLYWYLQNLGQGPELLIRYENEEAVDDSQLPKDRFSAERLKGVDSTLKIQPAELGDSAVYLCASSSGITEAFFGQGTRLTVV.

Points on this clonotype: The junction differs from germline at one of its ends, possibly a read error. The rearrangement joins TRBV11-2 to TRBJ2-7; no firm D call. Germline CDR1 and CDR2: SGHAT and FQNNGV. The CDR3 has 15 amino acids. The DNA of the CDR3 is TGTGCCATCAGCTTAGGGCACTCGAGCTCCTACGAGCAGTACTTC. Translated, it gives CAISLGHSSSYEQYF.

To note about this clonotype: It may be a read error: a sequence one base away is much more abundant. The chain couples TRBV4-3 to TRBJ2-2; D is uncertain. CDR1 is LGHNA, CDR2 YSLEER, per germline. V was shortened by 0 bases and J by 6 bases, with 8 bases between the two germline ends. This CDR3 region has 14 residues. CDR3: CASSQDKRPGELFF. As DNA, the CDR3 is TGCGCCAGCAGCCAAGACAAGCGCCCCGGGGAGCTGTTTTTT.

The V call is TRBV11-1, the J call TRBJ1-1; D is ambiguous. Germline-derived CDR1 and CDR2 are SGHAT and FQDESV (reference sequence). CDR3 length: 13 residues. The CDR3 sequence is CVNSFSVQTEAFF. CDR3 coding DNA: TGTGTCAACAGCTTTTCCGTTCAGACTGAAGCTTTCTTT.

This clonotype was recorded at least ten times. The chain joins TRBV4-2 to TRBJ2-5; 9 bases line up with TRBD1. J gave up 3 bases and V 3 bases, and 8 bases lay outside the gene matches. The CDR3 extends over 16 amino acids. Germline V gene sequence: CDR1 LGHNA, CDR2 YNFKEQ. The CDR3, as DNA: TGTGCCAGCAGCCAGGGGGGGACAGGGCGGGAAGAGACCCAGTACTTC. Translated: CASSQGGTGREETQYF.

As to this clonotype: This may be a read error: a much more frequent sequence differs by one nucleotide. The V call is TRBV29-1, the J call TRBJ2-7; a weak D match, TRBD2 (8 bases). Germline V lookup: CDR1 SQVTM, CDR2 ANQGSEA. V was clipped by 8 bases and J by 3 bases, with 20 bases between them. The CDR3 loop spans 14 amino acids. Here the CDR3 reads CSSRTGAGGYEQYF. The CDR3 DNA reads as TGCAGCTCGCGAACAGGGGCGGGAGGCTACGAGCAGTACTTC.

The rearrangement joins TRBV28 to TRBJ2-7, with 10 bases fitting TRBD1. Germline CDR1 is MDHEN and CDR2 is SYDVKM. With 3 bases clipped from V and 3 bases from J, the junction kept 8 bases outside the gene matches. This CDR3 has 16 amino acids. In nucleotides, the CDR3 is TGTGCCAGCAGTTTTACCCCGGGACAGGGGATCTACGAGCAGTACTTC. Residues: CASSFTPGQGIYEQYF.

This sequence joins TRBV5-1 and TRBJ1-3; D uncertain. The CDR3 is made up of 15 amino acids. V lost 3 bases and J lost 2, with 12 bases in between. The germline V gene encodes CDR1 SGHRS and CDR2 YFSETQ. Here the CDR3 DNA reads TGCGCCAGCAGCTACTTAACGCAGCCTGGAAACACCATATATTTT. Translating it yields CASSYLTQPGNTIYF.

J is TRBJ2-5 and V is TRBV29-1; maybe TRBD1 (6 bases). Germline CDR1 and CDR2: SQVTM and ANQGSEA. V shed 7 bases and J shed 3 bases, with 12 bases lying between them. This CDR3 has 12 residues. The CDR3 region is CSGMDSEETQYF. DNA for the CDR3: TGCAGCGGTATGGACAGTGAAGAGACCCAGTACTTC.

About this clonotype: A read error may be the cause here, since a much bigger clone is one base away. The chain uses TRBV12-3 or TRBV12-4 and TRBJ2-7; 7 nucleotides align to TRBD2. This CDR3 is built from 11 residues. Trimming took 5 bases from V and 9 from J; bases not matched to a gene: 4. The CDR3 spells CASSTQRGQYF. The CDR3 DNA is TGTGCCAGCAGTACCCAGCGGGGGCAGTACTTC.

Concerning this clonotype: A much larger clone lies a single base off, so this may be a read error. The chain employs TRBV6-5 and TRBJ2-2; weak D call: TRBD1 (6 bases). Germline assignment: CDR1 MNHEY and CDR2 SVGAGI. The CDR3 extends over 15 amino acids. CDR3 sequence: CVSSSQGVVTGELFF. CDR3 bases: TGTGTCAGCAGCTCACAGGGCGTCGTCACCGGGGAGCTGTTTTTT.

This clonotype was seen more than once but under ten times. The chain couples TRBV14 to TRBJ2-7; a possible D gene is TRBD1 (5 bases). The V gene's germline CDR1 is SGHDN and CDR2 FVKESK. The CDR3 covers 17 residues. V was trimmed by 3 bases and J by 0 bases, leaving 18 bases between them. The CDR3 loop reads CASSHRDPGHLSYEQYF. For the CDR3, the DNA is TGTGCCAGCAGCCATCGCGATCCAGGACACCTCTCCTACGAGCAGTACTTC.

This clonotype was recorded many times. This sequence joins TRBV12-3 or TRBV12-4 and TRBJ1-5, with D hard to call. This CDR3 has 15 amino acids. The ends were cut back, 5 bases at V and 0 bases at J, with 11 bases in the middle. The CDR3 DNA follows: TGTGCCAGCAGTCCTTTCCACCGTAGCAATCAGCCCCAGCATTTT. Translated, it gives CASSPFHRSNQPQHF.

Ten or more counts support this clonotype. The chain combines TRBV10-3 with TRBJ2-3, with 7 bases aligning to TRBD2. In germline, CDR1 is ENHRY, CDR2 SYGVKD. Trimming at V came to 5 bases and at J to 2 bases, leaving 7 bases not matched to a gene. This CDR3 is 15 amino acids long. CDR3 in DNA: TGTGCCATCAGTATTGGGAGGGCCTCCACAGATACGCAGTATTTT. Its translation: CAISIGRASTDTQYF.

The chain joins TRBV10-3 to TRBJ2-2; possibly TRBD2 for D (7 bases). Trimming removed 3 bases at V and 7 bases at J, with 15 bases between. There are 15 residues in the CDR3. In germline, CDR1 is ENHRY, CDR2 SYGVKD. The CDR3 coding sequence is TGTGCCATCAGTGACTCCAGGGAGGGGGTCGGGGAGCTGTTTTTT. It codes for CAISDSREGVGELFF.

On this clonotype itself: Mismatch with germline at one junction end may stem from a read error. The V call is TRBV4-3, the J call TRBJ1-2; D is unclear. This CDR3 has 16 residues. Germline CDR1 LGHNA, CDR2 YSLEER. The chain's CDR3 is CASSHPRWAANYGFTF. DNA of the CDR3: TGCGCCAGCAGCCACCCCCGATGGGCGGCTAACTATGGCTTCACCTTC.

The V and J genes are TRBV24-1 and TRBJ2-3; tentative D call: TRBD1 (5 bases). Trimming cost V 6 bases and J 4 bases, with 13 bases left between them. Germline CDR1 reads KGHDR; CDR2 reads SFDVKD. The CDR3 is 14 amino acids. The CDR3 loop is CATSYSPGSDTQYF. CDR3 sequence (DNA): TGTGCCACCAGTTATTCCCCAGGGTCAGATACGCAGTATTTT.

In regard to this clonotype: The junction does not match germline at one end; this may be a read error. The gene calls are TRBV11-2 and TRBJ2-5; TRBD2 might be the D (6 bases). This CDR3 contains 12 residues. Looked up from germline, CDR1 is SGHAT and CDR2 is FQNNGV. CDR3 in amino acids: CASNSRGYTQYF. In DNA form, the CDR3 reads TGCGCCAGCAACTCCCGGGGGTACACCCAGTACTTC.

J is TRBJ2-5 and V is TRBV11-2; D is possibly TRBD2 (6 bases). V lost 5 bases to trimming and J lost 7 bases, with 20 bases between them. Germline V gene data show CDR1 as SGHAT and CDR2 as FQNNGV. This CDR3 is built from 15 residues. The CDR3 DNA sequence: TGTGCCAGCAGCGCCCTGGGGGGTGTATTGGGGACCCAGTACTTC. It encodes CASSALGGVLGTQYF.

This clonotype has only a few counts. The chain uses TRBV6-6 and TRBJ2-2, with D tentatively TRBD2 (5 bases). V lost 6 bases and J lost 2, with 13 bases in between. CDR1 is MNHNY, CDR2 SVGAGI, per germline (reference sequence). The CDR3 is made up of 15 amino acids. The CDR3 spells CASSHYGVNTGELFF. Written as DNA, the CDR3 is TGTGCCAGCAGCCACTACGGGGTAAACACCGGGGAGCTGTTTTTT.

Remarks on this clonotype: Germline is not matched at one junction end, which may reflect a read error. V gene TRBV6-1 combines with J gene TRBJ2-5; TRBD2 is a possible D gene (6 bases). The CDR3 is 14 amino acids. The germline CDR1 and CDR2 sequences are MNHNS and SASEGT. CDR3 sequence reads: CTSTDGTGEETQYF. The CDR3 DNA is TGTACCAGCACTGACGGGACTGGTGAAGAGACCCAGTACTTC.

Remarks on this clonotype: A much bigger clone sits one base away, suggesting this may be a read error. The chain uses TRBV4-1 and TRBJ2-4; 9 bases are shared with TRBD1. The germline V gene has CDR1 MGHRA and CDR2 YSYEKL. The CDR3 is 16 amino acids. This CDR3 is CAGSLHRGQGENIQYF. In DNA form, the CDR3 reads TGCGCCGGCAGCCTTCACAGGGGGCAGGGGGAAAACATTCAGTACTTC.

Comment on this clonotype: The junction departs from germline at one end; a sequencing error may be responsible. This chain connects TRBV11-1 to TRBJ2-5; D unresolved. The CDR3 covers 13 residues. Germline loops: CDR1 SGHAT, CDR2 FQDESV (reference sequence). CDR3 residues: CASNRHLQESQYF. CDR3 coding DNA: TGTGCCAGCAACCGCCATCTCCAAGAGAGCCAGTACTTC.

This sequence joins TRBV30 and TRBJ2-5; 7 nucleotides match TRBD1. Losses at the gene ends were 5 bases for V and 2 bases for J; bases not matched to a gene: 5. Germline lookup yields CDR1 GTSNPN and CDR2 SVGIG (reference sequence). The CDR3 contains 13 residues. Here the CDR3 reads CAWSRGFQETQYF. CDR3 in DNA: TGTGCCTGGTCCAGGGGGTTTCAAGAGACCCAGTACTTC.